Listed below are T cell receptor beta chains from one sample, sequenced in a study of blood T cell repertoires in COVID-19. The protocol was immunoSEQ multiplex PCR, while the TCRdb copy is restricted to in-frame clones and leaves out a portion. The sample has 150,000 to 200,000 clones, about 89% seen once; the top ten hold less than 3.5%. Material for sequencing was peripheral blood. The receptors come from a man between 65 and 80 years old with acute or convalescent COVID-19. CDR3s include the opening cysteine and the closing phenylalanine or tryptophan. The order of the fields is clone size, V gene, J gene, D gene, CDR3 DNA, CDR3 protein. D genes are given only for firm matches. Part of the rows lack a size; the others show once, few, many or a class for expanded clones.

abundance: NA; v_gene: TRBV18; j_gene: TRBJ2-3; d_gene: NA; CDR3nt: TGTGCCAGCTCACCAGGCGTGGCAGGGGCACGAGAAGATACAGATACGCAGTATTTT; CDR3aa: CASSPGVAGAREDTDTQYF
abundance: once; v_gene: TRBV7-2; j_gene: TRBJ2-7; d_gene: NA; CDR3nt: TGTGCCAGCAGCTTAGAAGGGGGGGCCTCCTACGAGCAGTACTTC; CDR3aa: CASSLEGGASYEQYF
abundance: NA; v_gene: TRBV5-1; j_gene: TRBJ2-3; d_gene: TRBD2; CDR3nt: TGCGCCAGCAGCTTTACTGGGACTAGCGGGTCCTGGGGAGATACGCAGTATTTT; CDR3aa: CASSFTGTSGSWGDTQYF
abundance: NA; v_gene: TRBV19; j_gene: TRBJ1-2; d_gene: NA; CDR3nt: TGTGCCAGTAGTACCCGACCGGACAGAGATGGCTACACCTTC; CDR3aa: CASSTRPDRDGYTF
abundance: NA; v_gene: TRBV5-1; j_gene: TRBJ2-2; d_gene: TRBD2; CDR3nt: TGCGCCAGCAGCTCGACTAGCGGGACCGGGGAGCTGTTTTTT; CDR3aa: CASSSTSGTGELFF
abundance: NA; v_gene: TRBV6-2/TRBV6-3; j_gene: TRBJ2-5; d_gene: NA; CDR3nt: TGTGCCAGCAGTAAGTGGGCTCAGCAAGAGACCCAGTACTTC; CDR3aa: CASSKWAQQETQYF
abundance: NA; v_gene: TRBV5-6; j_gene: TRBJ2-5; d_gene: NA; CDR3nt: TGTGCCAGCAGCCCGCCAGACGCCAGGGAAGAGACCCAGTACTTC; CDR3aa: CASSPPDAREETQYF
abundance: NA; v_gene: TRBV7-9; j_gene: TRBJ2-5; d_gene: NA; CDR3nt: TGTGCCAGCAGCACCTCAAAACGAAACCAGGAGACCCAGTACTTC; CDR3aa: CASSTSKRNQETQYF
abundance: NA; v_gene: TRBV28; j_gene: TRBJ2-2; d_gene: NA; CDR3nt: TGTGCCAGCAGTTTCGGAGGGGCTGGGACCGGGGAGCTGTTTTTT; CDR3aa: CASSFGGAGTGELFF
abundance: NA; v_gene: TRBV3-1/TRBV3-2; j_gene: TRBJ2-3; d_gene: TRBD2; CDR3nt: TGTGCCAGCAGCCCTTGGACTAGCGGGGGTACTAGCACAGATACGCAGTATTTT; CDR3aa: CASSPWTSGGTSTDTQYF
abundance: NA; v_gene: TRBV6-5; j_gene: TRBJ1-2; d_gene: TRBD1; CDR3nt: TGTGCCAGCAGTTCCGTTCCGGGACAGCCTAACTATGGCTACACCTTC; CDR3aa: CASSSVPGQPNYGYTF
abundance: NA; v_gene: TRBV2; j_gene: TRBJ2-7; d_gene: NA; CDR3nt: TGTGCCAGCAGACTGACAGGGGAGGGTTACGAGCAGTACTTC; CDR3aa: CASRLTGEGYEQYF
abundance: NA; v_gene: TRBV29-1; j_gene: TRBJ2-7; d_gene: NA; CDR3nt: TGCAGCGTTGAGTCAGGGGACTACGAGCAGTACTTC; CDR3aa: CSVESGDYEQYF
abundance: NA; v_gene: TRBV28; j_gene: TRBJ2-5; d_gene: TRBD1; CDR3nt: TGTGCCAGCAGCGAAGACAGGGGGCAGCTAGAGACCCAGTACTTC; CDR3aa: CASSEDRGQLETQYF
abundance: once; v_gene: TRBV7-2; j_gene: TRBJ1-1; d_gene: TRBD1; CDR3nt: TGTGCCAGCAGCATATGGACAGGGGCGACTGAAGCTTTCTTT; CDR3aa: CASSIWTGATEAFF
abundance: NA; v_gene: TRBV4-3; j_gene: TRBJ1-2; d_gene: TRBD1; CDR3nt: TGCGCCAGCAGCCAATCCCTCGACAGGGTTCTTGGCTACACCTTC; CDR3aa: CASSQSLDRVLGYTF
abundance: NA; v_gene: TRBV10-3; j_gene: TRBJ2-7; d_gene: TRBD2; CDR3nt: TGTGCCACGCGGGGGGTAGACGAGCAGTACTTC; CDR3aa: CATRGVDEQYF